This T cell receptor (beta chain) was obtained from a study of response to subunit inactivated influenza vaccine. In its sample, this clonotype was seen a few times. Germline V gene sequence: CDR1 DFQATT, CDR2 SNEGSKA (reference sequence). Trimming left V 3 bases short and J 0 bases short, with 5 bases between. This CDR3 has 12 amino acids. Each CDR3 protein is one row after TCRdb ran MiXCR on the RT-PCR reads. The sample records approximately 530,000 distinct CDR3 sequences, approximately 7.2% being singletons. The receptor was derived from a man between 50 and 75 years old who received an inactivated influenza vaccine. This chain links TRBV20-1 with TRBJ1-1; D gene uncertain. This material consisted of PBMCs from blood, taken less than 30 months after vaccination. CDR3 amino acids: CSASVVNTEAFF. The CDR3 bases are TGCAGTGCTAGTGTGGTGAACACTGAAGCTTTCTTT.